The 9 T cell receptor beta chains given below trace back to one sample, sequenced in a study of breast tumors, draining lymph nodes, adjacent tissues. One entry per CDR3 protein results from TCRdb running MiXCR on the multiplex PCR reads. The table records about 230,000 distinct CDR3 sequences, about 34% of them present only once. The lymph nodes were axillary draining lymph nodes from breast cancer patients. Material: axillary lymph node tissue. Receptors originate from a female donor with breast cancer. Some clones in this sample may be carry-over from other donors' samples.

This clonotype was found many times. The V and J genes are TRBV5-4 and TRBJ2-1, with 9 bases that match TRBD2. CDR1 is SGHNT and CDR2 is YYREEE in the germline V gene (reference sequence). The CDR3 runs 16 residues. After removal of 0 bases from V and 8 bases from J, the junction contained 9 bases not matched to a gene. As DNA, the CDR3 is TGTGCCAGCAGCTTGGGGGGTGCGGGAGGGCCATATGAGCAGTTCTTC. Translation: CASSLGGAGGPYEQFF.

In its sample, this clonotype was seen many times. Since a much larger clone is just one base distant, this may be a read error. The gene calls are TRBV11-3 and TRBJ2-5, with TRBD2 matching 8 bases. The ends lost 3 bases at V and 6 bases at J; junction bases unmatched: 6. This CDR3 spans 14 amino acids. Germline CDR1 is SGHNT and CDR2 is YENEEA. CDR3 in amino acids: CASSLKLAAKTQYF. The CDR3 nucleotides read TGTGCCAGCAGCTTGAAACTAGCGGCAAAGACCCAGTACTTC.

The chain combines TRBV29-1 with TRBJ2-1, with D maybe TRBD2 (6 bases). This CDR3 contains 12 residues. The V gene's germline CDR1 is SQVTM and CDR2 ANQGSEA. V dropped 6 bases and J dropped 9 bases, with 15 bases sitting between them. Here the CDR3 reads CSVARDSIEQFF. The CDR3 DNA is TGCAGCGTCGCCCGGGACTCGATTGAGCAGTTCTTC.

This clonotype was detected many times. The rearrangement uses TRBV5-1 and TRBJ2-2; D ambiguous. This CDR3 region has 13 residues. V lost 2 bases and J 6 bases, leaving 8 bases between the germline ends. Germline V lookup: CDR1 SGHRS, CDR2 YFSETQ. In nucleotides, the CDR3 is TGCGCCAGCAGCTTATTAGGTCCCGGGGAGCTGTTTTTT. Translation gives CASSLLGPGELFF.

This chain joins TRBV12-3 or TRBV12-4 and TRBJ1-6, with D maybe TRBD1 (6 bases). The ends were cut back, 6 bases at V and 8 bases at J, with 17 bases in the middle. This CDR3 spans 15 amino acids. The CDR3 nucleotides read TGTGCCAGCAGAGACACGGGACACAATGATTCACCCCTCCACTTT. The encoded protein is CASRDTGHNDSPLHF.

This clonotype was detected many times. The chain employs TRBV29-1 and TRBJ2-5; D is undetermined. This CDR3 contains 12 residues. Trimming cost V 5 bases and J 4 bases, with 11 bases left between them. Germline values: CDR1 SQVTM, CDR2 ANQGSEA. Here the CDR3 DNA reads TGCAGCGTTATAGCAGGAGTAGAGACCCAGTACTTC. As protein: CSVIAGVETQYF.

This clonotype was observed many times. V and J are TRBV20-1 and TRBJ1-5, with D tentatively TRBD1 (5 bases). The CDR3 runs to 15 residues. CDR1 is DFQATT and CDR2 is SNEGSKA in the germline V gene (reference sequence). V lost 4 bases and J 8 bases, leaving 21 bases between the germline ends. For the CDR3, the DNA is TGCAGTGCTACCGCTCCCCGCGGGGGAGGGGAGCCCCAGCATTTT. Amino acid sequence: CSATAPRGGGEPQHF.

J is TRBJ2-1 and V is TRBV6-5; the match to TRBD1 covers 9 bases. The CDR3 spans 16 residues. The germline V gene encodes CDR1 MNHEY and CDR2 SVGAGI. V lost 6 bases, J lost 4 bases, and 10 bases stayed unmatched. Written as DNA, the CDR3 is TGTGCCAGCAGCGAGGACAGGGGCCCGATTTACAATGAGCAGTTCTTC. The encoded protein is CASSEDRGPIYNEQFF.

The chain couples TRBV19 to TRBJ1-5, with unresolved D. V dropped 7 bases and J dropped 7 bases, with 20 bases sitting between them. CDR1 is LNHDA, CDR2 SQIVND, per germline (reference sequence). The CDR3 sequence is 15 residues long. DNA of the CDR3: TGTGCCAGTAAGGGCTCCGGAGCCTACGAGCAGCCCCAGCATTTT. This codes for CASKGSGAYEQPQHF.